This T cell receptor (beta chain) was profiled in a study of vaccination effects on CD4 cells after COVID-19. The wider study: It was two doses of either the BNT162b2 or mRNA-1273 vaccine that participants received.

Whole-study findings and limits: By a late point after vaccination, infection- and vaccine-induced clones had shrunk markedly through clonal contraction.

Measured with immunoSEQ multiplex PCR; TCRdb has only the in-frame clones, and not every one. The sample includes approximately 54,000 clones, around 80% seen only once; the top ten take more than 2%. About this clone: The antigen is undetermined.

The CDR3 has 13 amino acids. CDR1 is ENHRY, CDR2 SYGVKD, per germline. The germline V and J ends were trimmed by 4 bases and 3 bases, with 7 bases remaining between them. Sequencing followed a ViraFEST assay step that expanded antigen-specific CD4+ T cells with viral peptide pools. Subsequent to a culture period of roughly 11 days, CD4+ T cells were isolated. Nucleocapsid antibodies stayed negative before and after vaccination, showing no earlier SARS-CoV-2 infection. It was with about 10 IU/ml IL-2 and about 9.2 ug/ml peptides that roughly 2.2 million PBMC per well were cultured. The sample here was CD4+ T cells from PBMCs cultured with HCoV-229E spike peptides, taken before COVID-19 vaccination. V usage is TRBV10-3 and J usage is TRBJ1-5; D might be TRBD1 (5 bases). The source is a human donor who received a COVID-19 vaccine. The CDR3 reads CAISGQNNQPQHF. In nucleotides, the CDR3 is TGTGCCATCAGTGGACAGAACAATCAGCCCCAGCATTTT.